These T cell receptor beta chains were read from a single sample in a study of blood T cell repertoires in COVID-19. Libraries were prepared by immunoSEQ multiplex PCR; TCRdb keeps only in-frame clonotypes and omits some of them. This table holds 250,000 or so clones, roughly 80% found once. What was sequenced was peripheral blood. The source is a woman in her 70s with acute or convalescent COVID-19. CDR3s include the opening cysteine and the closing phenylalanine or tryptophan. A D gene is named only where the DNA matches it firmly. Clone size is not always given. Where it is, it says once, few, many or a class for expanded clones.

j_call | v_call | d_call | clone_size | cdr3_aa | cdr3_nt
TRBJ2-7 | TRBV9 | NA | NA | CASSGQEFAYEQYF | TGTGCCAGCAGCGGACAGGAGTTCGCCTACGAGCAGTACTTC
TRBJ2-1 | TRBV10-3 | TRBD2 | NA | CAISDLSGGGARNEQFF | TGTGCCATCAGTGATCTTTCGGGCGGGGGGGCTCGGAATGAGCAGTTCTTC
TRBJ1-1 | TRBV10-1 | NA | NA | CASSESGVPEAFF | TGCGCCAGCAGTGAGAGTGGAGTCCCTGAAGCTTTCTTT
TRBJ1-2 | TRBV20-1 | NA | few | CSASSRSLYGYTF | TGCAGTGCTAGTTCCAGGTCTTTGTATGGCTACACCTTC
TRBJ1-2 | TRBV4-2 | NA | NA | CASSQDDSKRYGYTF | TGTGCCAGCAGCCAAGACGACTCCAAGAGGTATGGCTACACCTTC
TRBJ2-7 | TRBV10-1 | TRBD2 | few | CASSAGLAVFEAYEQYF | TGCGCCAGCAGTGCTGGACTAGCGGTGTTCGAGGCCTACGAGCAGTACTTC
TRBJ1-6 | TRBV19 | NA | once | CASSTSGGSPLHF | TGTGCCAGTAGCACCTCTGGAGGTTCACCCCTCCACTTT
TRBJ2-1 | TRBV18 | TRBD1 | NA | CASSPTRDRPNEQFF | TGTGCCAGCTCACCAACCCGGGACAGACCCAATGAGCAGTTCTTC
TRBJ1-5 | TRBV7-2 | NA | NA | CASSFRGTINQPQHF | TGTGCCAGCAGCTTCAGGGGCACCATAAATCAGCCCCAGCATTTT
TRBJ1-4 | TRBV4-3 | NA | NA | CASSPSGAGTTGGEKLFF | TGCGCCAGCAGCCCCTCGGGAGCAGGGACCACCGGGGGTGAAAAACTGTTTTTT
TRBJ1-6 | TRBV14 | NA | NA | CASSHQTGISPLHF | TGTGCCAGCAGCCACCAAACGGGAATTTCACCCCTCCACTTT
TRBJ1-2 | TRBV5-1 | TRBD1 | once | CASSSQPGQAQSYGYTF | TGCGCCAGCAGCTCCCAGCCCGGACAGGCCCAAAGTTATGGCTACACCTTC
TRBJ1-6 | TRBV30 | NA | NA | CAWSVGNSYNSPLHF | TGTGCCTGGAGTGTTGGCAACTCCTATAATTCACCCCTCCACTTT
TRBJ2-3 | TRBV4-1 | TRBD2 | NA | CASSQERTSGGADTQYF | TGCGCCAGCAGCCAAGAGAGGACTAGCGGGGGGGCAGATACGCAGTATTTT
TRBJ1-5 | TRBV20-1 | TRBD1 | NA | CSASRRTGVPSGQPQHF | TGCAGTGCCAGTCGGAGGACAGGGGTACCTTCGGGGCAGCCCCAGCATTTT
TRBJ2-6 | TRBV4-3 | NA | NA | CASSQGHSGANVLTF | TGCGCCAGCAGCCAAGGTCACTCTGGGGCCAACGTCCTGACTTTC
TRBJ1-6 | TRBV7-9 | TRBD1 | NA | CASSYQTGTGSSPLHF | TGTGCCAGCAGCTATCAAACCGGGACAGGGAGTTCACCCCTCCACTTT
TRBJ1-3 | TRBV18 | NA | once | CASSFGQHSGNTIYF | TGTGCCAGCTCATTCGGACAACACTCTGGAAACACCATATATTTT
TRBJ1-3 | TRBV9 | NA | NA | CASSVESRAGNTIYF | TGTGCCAGCAGCGTAGAAAGCAGGGCTGGAAACACCATATATTTT